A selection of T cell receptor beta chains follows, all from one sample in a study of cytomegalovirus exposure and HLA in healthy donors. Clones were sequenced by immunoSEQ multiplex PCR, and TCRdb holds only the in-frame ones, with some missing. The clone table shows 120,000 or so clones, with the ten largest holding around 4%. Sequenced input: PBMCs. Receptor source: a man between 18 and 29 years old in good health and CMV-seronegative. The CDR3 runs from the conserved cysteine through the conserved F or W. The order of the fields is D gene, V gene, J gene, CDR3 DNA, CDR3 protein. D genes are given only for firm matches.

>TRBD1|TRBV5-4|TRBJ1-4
TGTGCCAGCAGCTCACCGGGAGGGGGCAATGAAAAACTGTTTTTT
CASSSPGGGNEKLFF
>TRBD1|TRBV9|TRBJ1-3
TGTGCCAGCAGCGTGACAGGGGGCGGTGGAAACGCCATATATTTT
CASSVTGGGGNAIYF
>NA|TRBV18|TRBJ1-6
TGTGCCAGCTCGTATGCGGCTCATAGCTCCTATAATTCACCCCTCCACTTT
CASSYAAHSSYNSPLHF
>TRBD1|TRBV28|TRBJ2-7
TGTGCCAGCAGGTTGGGGGACAGGGAGACAGAGCAGTACTTC
CASRLGDRETEQYF
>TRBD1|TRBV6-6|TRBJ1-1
TGTGCCAGCAGTTACTCTAGCGGGACAGGGGGTCTTCAAGCTTTCTTT
CASSYSSGTGGLQAFF
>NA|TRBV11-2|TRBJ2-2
TGTGCCAGCAGCTTAAGTGTCCGGACCGGGGAGCTGTTTTTT
CASSLSVRTGELFF
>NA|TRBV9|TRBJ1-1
TGTGCCAGCAGCGTCTCCGGCGGGGCCCCACGTGAAGCTTTCTTT
CASSVSGGAPREAFF
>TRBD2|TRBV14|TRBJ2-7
TGTGCCAGCAGCCAGACCGGGACTAGCACCGAGCAGTACTTC
CASSQTGTSTEQYF
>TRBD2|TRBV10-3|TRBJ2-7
TGTGCCATCAGAGCGGGGGGGAGCCGGGACGACGCCTACGAGCAGTACTTC
CAIRAGGSRDDAYEQYF
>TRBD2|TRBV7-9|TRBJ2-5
TGTGCCAGCAGCTTTTCTAGCGGGGGGGAAGAGACCCAGTACTTC
CASSFSSGGEETQYF
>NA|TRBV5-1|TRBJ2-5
TGCGCCAGCAGCTTGGAGTCGCGGGTCTGGGAGACCCAGTACTTC
CASSLESRVWETQYF
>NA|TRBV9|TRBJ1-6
TGTGCCAGCAGTATGAGGGACATGGCTTCACCCCTCCACTTT
CASSMRDMASPLHF